This T cell receptor (beta chain) was recovered during a study of blood T cells in healthy people across ages. The germline V gene encodes CDR1 DFQATT and CDR2 SNEGSKA (reference sequence). The CDR3 runs 13 residues. With 6 bases clipped from V and 3 bases from J, the junction kept 4 bases outside the gene matches. A J-beta primer mix and a sample-barcoded 5' primer were used in a second PCR of roughly 6 to 11 cycles. TCRdb reanalysed the 5' RACE reads using MiXCR and keeps one entry per CDR3 protein. The sample shows some 790,000 distinct CDR3 sequences, under 35% of them seen only once. J is TRBJ1-3 and V is TRBV20-1; 8 bases align to TRBD1. The sequenced sample was blood. This sequence was found in an elderly woman in good health. CDR3 coding DNA: TGCAGTGCCCGGACAGGGCTTGGAAACACCATATATTTT. It yields the protein CSARTGLGNTIYF.